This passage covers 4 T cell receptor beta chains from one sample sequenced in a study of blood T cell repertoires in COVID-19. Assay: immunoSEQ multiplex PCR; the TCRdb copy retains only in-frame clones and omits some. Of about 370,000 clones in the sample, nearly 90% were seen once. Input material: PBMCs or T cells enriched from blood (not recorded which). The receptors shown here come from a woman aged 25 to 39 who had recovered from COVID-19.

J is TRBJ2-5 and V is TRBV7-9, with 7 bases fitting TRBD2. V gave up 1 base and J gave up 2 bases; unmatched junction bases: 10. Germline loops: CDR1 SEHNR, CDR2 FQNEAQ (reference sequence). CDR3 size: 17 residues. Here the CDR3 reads CASSLVLASGTQETQYF. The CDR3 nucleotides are TGTGCCAGCAGCTTAGTACTGGCTAGCGGAACTCAAGAGACCCAGTACTTC.

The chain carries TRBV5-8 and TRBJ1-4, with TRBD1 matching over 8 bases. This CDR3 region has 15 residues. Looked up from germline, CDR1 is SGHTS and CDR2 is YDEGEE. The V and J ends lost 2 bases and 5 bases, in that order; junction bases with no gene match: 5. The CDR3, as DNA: TGTGCCAGCAGCTTTGGCAACAGGGGGAATGAAAAACTGTTTTTT. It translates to CASSFGNRGNEKLFF. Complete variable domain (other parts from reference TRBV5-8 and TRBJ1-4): EAGVTQSPTHLIKTRGQQATLRCSPISGHTSVYWYQQALGLGLQFLLWYDEGEERNRGNFPPRFSGRQFPNYSSELNVNALELEDSALYLCASSFGNRGNEKLFFGSGTQLSVL.

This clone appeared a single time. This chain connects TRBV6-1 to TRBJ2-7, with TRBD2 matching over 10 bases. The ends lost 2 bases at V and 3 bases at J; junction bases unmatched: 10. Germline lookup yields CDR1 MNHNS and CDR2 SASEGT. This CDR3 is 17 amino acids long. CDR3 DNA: TGTGCCAGCAGTGAAAGCTGGTTAGCGGGAGGAGGCTACGAGCAGTACTTC. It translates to CASSESWLAGGGYEQYF.

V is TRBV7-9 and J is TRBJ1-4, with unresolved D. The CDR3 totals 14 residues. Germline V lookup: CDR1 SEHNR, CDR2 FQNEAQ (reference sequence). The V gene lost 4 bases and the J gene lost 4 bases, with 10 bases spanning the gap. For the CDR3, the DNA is TGTGCCAGCAGCTCGCCCGGGATTAATGAAAAACTGTTTTTT. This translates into CASSSPGINEKLFF.